This T cell receptor (beta chain) was profiled in a study of cytomegalovirus exposure and HLA in healthy donors. Overall study: In a later analysis, it was reported that the 120 validation repertoires had been produced on the same platform as the 670 or so repertoires belonging to the first cohort.

V dropped 6 bases and J dropped 4 bases, with 15 bases sitting between them. Germline values: CDR1 SGHTA, CDR2 FQGTGA. The CDR3 is 14 residues long. Separation from the approximately 710-subject first cohort characterized the roughly 130-subject validation cohort, to which the donors belonged. Assay: immunoSEQ multiplex PCR; the TCRdb copy retains only in-frame clones and omits some. Altogether about 130,000 clones are present, approximately 95% being singletons, with the ten largest covering around 1.7%. In this sample, this clone turned up once. Sequencing was carried out using PBMCs. The chain recombines TRBV7-3 with TRBJ1-1; D gene uncertain. This clonotype was obtained from a man aged 18 to 35 in good health and CMV-seronegative. In DNA, the CDR3 is TGTGCCAGCAGTGTCGAAGTGGCAAGCACTGAAGCTTTCTTT. Its protein is CASSVEVASTEAFF.